These T cell receptor beta chains were read from a single sample in a study of lymphopenia after photon versus proton radiotherapy. Sequenced by immunoSEQ multiplex PCR; TCRdb stores in-frame clones only, minus some. The table records approximately 47,000 clones, 65% to 90% of them present only once. The sequences come from peripheral blood, collected from a patient treated with photon-based radiotherapy. Source of these receptors: a man in his forties with gastric cancer. The CDR3 runs from the conserved cysteine through the conserved F or W. D genes are given only for firm matches.

v_gene,j_gene,d_gene,CDR3aa
TRBV18,TRBJ2-2,NA,CASSPDINTGELFF
TRBV14,TRBJ1-4,NA,CASSPRRMLGEEKLFF
TRBV7-2,TRBJ2-7,NA,CASSLDGSSYEQYF
TRBV4-1,TRBJ2-7,TRBD1,CASSQEWTGGEQYF
TRBV18,TRBJ2-2,TRBD1,CASSPGQRNTGELFF
TRBV5-1,TRBJ2-4,TRBD2,CASSPGLAGPWDIQYF
TRBV27,TRBJ2-2,TRBD2,CASSLTLAGVGELFF
TRBV6-4,TRBJ1-2,NA,CASTPEGGSYGYTF
TRBV27,TRBJ1-2,TRBD1,CASSYVRQGAANYGYTF
TRBV5-1,TRBJ1-6,NA,CASRAPGIAPLHF
TRBV5-1,TRBJ2-7,NA,CASSPDGGKHYEQYF
TRBV5-1,TRBJ2-3,TRBD2,CASSLRGAATDTQYF
TRBV7-9,TRBJ1-3,NA,CASSFHGKGQGGSGNTIYF
TRBV10-3,TRBJ2-2,TRBD2,CAISPLAGGNTGELFF
TRBV27,TRBJ2-7,NA,CASSRMGLLEGEQYF
TRBV27,TRBJ2-7,NA,CASSLSRGGLYEQYF
TRBV15,TRBJ1-1,NA,CATSRGIKVTEAFF
TRBV9,TRBJ1-5,NA,CASSVGGNYQPQHF
TRBV5-6,TRBJ2-3,TRBD1,CASSFGTAQDF
TRBV5-4,TRBJ2-7,NA,CASRWDGTYEQYF
TRBV2,TRBJ1-5,NA,CASSEFQPQHF
TRBV28,TRBJ2-1,TRBD1,CASSLTGVHGQFF
TRBV5-6,TRBJ1-1,NA,CASSIIQTMNTEAFF
TRBV7-3,TRBJ2-3,NA,CASSMIRAGAQYF
TRBV4-2,TRBJ1-1,TRBD1,CASSLGTGEIDTEAFF
TRBV2,TRBJ1-3,NA,CASLLDSGNTIYF
TRBV5-6,TRBJ2-7,NA,CASSRHGYEQYF
TRBV19,TRBJ1-1,NA,CASSIGYTEAFF
TRBV19,TRBJ2-1,TRBD1,CASSANRGQGGNEQFF
TRBV7-2,TRBJ2-7,TRBD1,CASSDGTGSYEQYF
TRBV5-1,TRBJ1-4,NA,CASSLGTVPNEKLFF
TRBV7-8,TRBJ1-1,NA,CASSLSTGRKAFF
TRBV30,TRBJ2-7,NA,CAWSPKTYEQYF
TRBV19,TRBJ1-1,TRBD1,CASSIRDRGAFF
TRBV11-2,TRBJ1-6,TRBD1,CASSPRDRGLHF
TRBV4-2,TRBJ2-5,NA,CASSLNWAAAQETQYF
TRBV6-5,TRBJ1-6,NA,CASRLPGFNSPLHF
TRBV10-3,TRBJ2-2,TRBD2,CAIKSGREDTGELFF
TRBV7-9,TRBJ2-5,NA,CASSLAGGRQETQYF
TRBV4-3,TRBJ1-4,NA,CASSQAGGAGGEKLFF
TRBV28,TRBJ1-1,NA,CASGGGTEAFF
TRBV5-1,TRBJ1-2,TRBD1,CASSLNRGLDYGYTF
TRBV7-9,TRBJ2-7,TRBD1,CASSLVSGTGRYEQYF
TRBV4-3,TRBJ2-1,NA,CASSQEAGANEQFF
TRBV29-1,TRBJ1-2,NA,CSVRTANYGYTF
TRBV21-1,TRBJ1-1,NA,CASRRDTIRTEAFF
TRBV5-4,TRBJ2-1,TRBD2,CASSFLAGGPEQFF
TRBV11-3,TRBJ1-1,NA,CASSFQGGRAFF
TRBV10-3,TRBJ2-3,NA,CAISEWQGPDTQYF
TRBV10-2,TRBJ1-5,NA,CASSESGGSNQPQHF
TRBV9,TRBJ1-2,TRBD1,CASGDRGGYGYTF
TRBV5-1,TRBJ2-1,TRBD2,CASSAGTSGYNEQFF
TRBV7-2,TRBJ2-3,TRBD2,CASSGTISTDTQYF
TRBV12-2,TRBJ1-1,NA,CASRPAQQKVYVDTEAFF